The T cell receptor (beta chain) under discussion was sequenced for a study of blood T cell repertoires in COVID-19. Assay: immunoSEQ multiplex PCR; the TCRdb copy retains only in-frame clones and omits some. This table holds over 50,000 clones, over 70% found once. This clone appeared a few times. Sequencing input: peripheral blood. The clonotype was recovered from a human donor with active or convalescent COVID-19. The donor label of this sample is uncertain.

In DNA, the CDR3 is TGCAGCGTTGGTGGTTCCGGGGGGGCCTGGGGCACTGAAGCTTTCTTT. Amino acids: CSVGGSGGAWGTEAFF. The chain joins TRBV29-1 to TRBJ1-1, with D possibly matching TRBD1 (6 bases). Germline lookup yields CDR1 SQVTM and CDR2 ANQGSEA. The CDR3 is 16 residues long. V lost 4 bases to trimming and J lost 4 bases, with 22 bases between them.